This T cell receptor beta chain originates from a study of cytomegalovirus exposure and HLA in healthy donors. General study results and limits: Information on immune exposure was restricted to one variable (CMV serostatus). Researchers reported that a few CMV-associated chains were confirmed in vitro as CMV antigen-specific.

With 60 Vbeta and 13 Jbeta primers, the PCR was carried out. The assay was immunoSEQ multiplex PCR, and TCRdb's table has in-frame clones only and misses some. The sample gives more than 50,000 clones, approximately 80% of which show up once; around 2.5% is in the top ten. A word on this clone: Its antigen is unknown.

The V and J ends lost 4 bases and 3 bases, in that order; junction bases with no gene match: 4. Per the germline V gene, CDR1 is SGHNT and CDR2 is YYREEE (reference sequence). The CDR3 has 13 amino acids. The source is a female donor in good health and CMV-seronegative. V usage is TRBV5-4 and J usage is TRBJ2-7; 7 bases map to TRBD1. Sequences were obtained from PBMCs. The CDR3 spells CASSPGTVYEQYF. The CDR3 DNA is TGTGCCAGCAGCCCCGGGACAGTCTACGAGCAGTACTTC.